This T cell receptor beta chain was obtained from a study of T cells in Graves' hyperthyroidism and ophthalmopathy. Points on this clonotype: Its antigen remains unknown.

Patients showing uncontrolled infection, other autoimmune disease, pregnancy or lactation were ineligible. In making diagnoses, clinical symptoms, serum thyroxine and TRAb, thyroid ultrasound and orbital computed tomography were all used. Germline V lookup: CDR1 SGHVS, CDR2 FQNEAQ. J lost 0 bases, V lost 6 bases, and 7 bases had no gene match. The CDR3 has 15 residues. Amplified TCR beta CDR3 regions derived from RNA transcripts. A first-round RT-PCR of the TCR CDR3 used the HTBI primer set. One entry per CDR3 protein, called by TCRdb with MiXCR from the multiplex PCR reads. The table includes hundreds of thousands of distinct CDR3 sequences, approximately 42% detected once. Study-wide findings and caveats: Prediction of ophthalmopathy progression came a median around 6 months pre-onset. A model of 13 V-J pairs discriminated ophthalmopathy from stable hyperthyroidism.

The TCR originated in an adult man with Graves' disease, either hyperthyroidism or ophthalmopathy (not recorded which). The sequencing input was peripheral blood or thyroid tissue (not recorded which). The chain employs TRBV7-8 and TRBJ1-2, with TRBD1 identical over 7 bases. The CDR3 DNA reads TGTGCCAGCAGACCCGCAGGGGGGGCTAACTATGGCTACACCTTC. This codes for CASRPAGGANYGYTF.